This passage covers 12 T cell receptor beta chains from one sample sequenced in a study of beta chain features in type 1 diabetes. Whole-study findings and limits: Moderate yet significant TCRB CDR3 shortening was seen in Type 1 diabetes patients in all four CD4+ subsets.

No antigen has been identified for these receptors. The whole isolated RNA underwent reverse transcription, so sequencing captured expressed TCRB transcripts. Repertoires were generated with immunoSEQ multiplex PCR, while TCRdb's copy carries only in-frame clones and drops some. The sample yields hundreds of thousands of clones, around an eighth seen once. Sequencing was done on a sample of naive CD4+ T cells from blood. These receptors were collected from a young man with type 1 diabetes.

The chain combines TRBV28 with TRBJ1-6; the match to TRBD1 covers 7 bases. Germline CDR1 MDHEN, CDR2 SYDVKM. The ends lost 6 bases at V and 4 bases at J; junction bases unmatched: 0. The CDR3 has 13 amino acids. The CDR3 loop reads CASRTGYNSPLHF. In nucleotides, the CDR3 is TGTGCCAGCAGGACAGGGTATAATTCACCCCTCCACTTT.

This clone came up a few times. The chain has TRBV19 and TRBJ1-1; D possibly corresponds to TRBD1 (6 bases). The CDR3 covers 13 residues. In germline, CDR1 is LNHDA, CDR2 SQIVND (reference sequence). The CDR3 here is CATLGGARTEAFF. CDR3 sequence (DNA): TGTGCGACTCTGGGGGGGGCGCGAACTGAAGCTTTCTTT.

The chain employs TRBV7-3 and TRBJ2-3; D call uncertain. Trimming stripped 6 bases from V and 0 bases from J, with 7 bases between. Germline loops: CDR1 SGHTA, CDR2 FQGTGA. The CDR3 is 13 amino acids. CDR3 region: CASSSHSTDTQYF. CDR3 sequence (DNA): TGTGCCAGCAGTTCTCACAGCACAGATACGCAGTATTTT.

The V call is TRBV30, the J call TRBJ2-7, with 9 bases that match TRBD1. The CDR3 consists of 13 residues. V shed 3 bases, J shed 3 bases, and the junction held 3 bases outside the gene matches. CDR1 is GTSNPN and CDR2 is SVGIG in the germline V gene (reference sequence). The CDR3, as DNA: TGTGCCTGGAGAGGGACAGGGATCTACGAGCAGTACTTC. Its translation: CAWRGTGIYEQYF.

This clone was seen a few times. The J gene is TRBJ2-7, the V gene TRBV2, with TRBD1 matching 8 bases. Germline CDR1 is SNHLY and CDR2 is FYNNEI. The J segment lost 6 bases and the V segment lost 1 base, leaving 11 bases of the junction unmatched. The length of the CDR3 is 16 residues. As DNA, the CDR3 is TGTGCCAGCAGTGAAGTTTCTCCGGGACAGGCTTTCGAGCAGTACTTC. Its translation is CASSEVSPGQAFEQYF.

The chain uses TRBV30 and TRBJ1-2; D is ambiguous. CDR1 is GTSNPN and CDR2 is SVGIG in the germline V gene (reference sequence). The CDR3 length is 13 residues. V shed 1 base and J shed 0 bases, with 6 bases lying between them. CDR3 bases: TGTGCCTGGAGTGCGGCAGCTAACTATGGCTACACCTTC. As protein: CAWSAAANYGYTF. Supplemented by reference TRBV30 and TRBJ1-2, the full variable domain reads SQTIHQWPATLVQPVGSPLSLECTVEGTSNPNLYWYRQAAGRGLQLLFYSVGIGQISSEVPQNLSASRPQDRQFILSSKKLLLSDSGFYLCAWSAAANYGYTFGSGTRLTVV.

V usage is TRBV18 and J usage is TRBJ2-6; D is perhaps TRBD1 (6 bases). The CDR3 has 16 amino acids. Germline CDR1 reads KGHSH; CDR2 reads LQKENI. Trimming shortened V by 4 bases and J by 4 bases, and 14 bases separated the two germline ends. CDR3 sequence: CASSRAAGAGANVLTF. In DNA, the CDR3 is TGTGCCAGCTCACGGGCAGCAGGGGCCGGGGCCAACGTCCTGACTTTC.

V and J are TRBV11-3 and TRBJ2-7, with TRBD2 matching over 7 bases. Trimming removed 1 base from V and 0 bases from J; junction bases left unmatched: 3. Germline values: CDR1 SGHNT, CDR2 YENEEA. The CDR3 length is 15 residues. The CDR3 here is CASSLVGLVSYEQYF. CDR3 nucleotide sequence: TGTGCCAGCAGCTTAGTCGGACTAGTCTCCTACGAGCAGTACTTC.

The CDR3 nucleotides read TGTGCCAGCAGTGGGACGGAACGTTCACCCCTCCACTTT. Translating it yields CASSGTERSPLHF. V gene TRBV28 combines with J gene TRBJ1-6, with D possibly being TRBD1 (5 bases). Germline CDR1 and CDR2: MDHEN and SYDVKM. V lost 5 bases, J lost 9 bases, and 11 bases lay in between. This CDR3 contains 13 residues.

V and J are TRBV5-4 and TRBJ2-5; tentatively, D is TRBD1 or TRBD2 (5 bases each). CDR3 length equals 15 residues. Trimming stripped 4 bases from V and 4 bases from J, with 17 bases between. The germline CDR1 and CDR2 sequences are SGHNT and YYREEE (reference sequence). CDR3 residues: CASSPPEGYGETQYF. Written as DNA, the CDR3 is TGTGCCAGCAGCCCGCCCGAGGGGTATGGAGAGACCCAGTACTTC.

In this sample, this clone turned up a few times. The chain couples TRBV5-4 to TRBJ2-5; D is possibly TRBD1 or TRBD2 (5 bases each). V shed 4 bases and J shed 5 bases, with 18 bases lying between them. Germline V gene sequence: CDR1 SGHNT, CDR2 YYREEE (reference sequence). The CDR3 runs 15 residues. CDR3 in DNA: TGTGCCAGCAGCCCCGGGACCTCAAAGTGGGAGACCCAGTACTTC. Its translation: CASSPGTSKWETQYF.

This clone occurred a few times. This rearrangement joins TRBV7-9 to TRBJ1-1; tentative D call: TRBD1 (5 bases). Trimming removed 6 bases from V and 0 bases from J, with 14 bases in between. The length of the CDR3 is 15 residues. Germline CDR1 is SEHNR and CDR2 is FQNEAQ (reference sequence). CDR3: CASRTIGTLNTEAFF. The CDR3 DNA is TGTGCCAGCAGGACCATCGGGACTCTGAACACTGAAGCTTTCTTT.